One T cell receptor beta chain is described in this entry. Antigen unknown. These data are taken from a study of T-cell memory formation after mild COVID-19. Study-level findings and limits: For second-wave clones that peaked at day 37, SARS-CoV-2 specificity went unverified. Contracting clones from day 15 to 85 had balanced CD4/CD8; later expanders favoured CD4+. Memory sampled before infection contained some responding clones, suggesting cross-reactive memory joined.

The trim removed 3 bases at V and 4 bases at J, leaving 3 bases unmatched. In germline, CDR1 is MGHRA, CDR2 YSYEKL. This CDR3 region has 14 residues. From 5'RACE with constant-segment primers came TCR alpha and TCR beta cDNA libraries that carried sample barcodes and UMIs. Using its own MiXCR run on the 5' RACE reads, TCRdb lists one record per CDR3 protein. Counted here are a few hundred thousand distinct CDR3 sequences, more than 15% occurring once; the ten biggest clones make up about a fifth. The source of this sequence is a man between 18 and 29 years old who had mild COVID-19 (a few samples of this study predate the infection). Cell type and time point are not known. The chain has TRBV4-1 and TRBJ2-3, with 8 bases matching TRBD1. Sequences were obtained from PBMCs or a T cell subset sorted from them (not recorded which). The chain's CDR3 is CASSHTQGADTQYF. For the CDR3, the DNA is TGCGCCAGCAGCCATACACAGGGGGCAGATACGCAGTATTTT.